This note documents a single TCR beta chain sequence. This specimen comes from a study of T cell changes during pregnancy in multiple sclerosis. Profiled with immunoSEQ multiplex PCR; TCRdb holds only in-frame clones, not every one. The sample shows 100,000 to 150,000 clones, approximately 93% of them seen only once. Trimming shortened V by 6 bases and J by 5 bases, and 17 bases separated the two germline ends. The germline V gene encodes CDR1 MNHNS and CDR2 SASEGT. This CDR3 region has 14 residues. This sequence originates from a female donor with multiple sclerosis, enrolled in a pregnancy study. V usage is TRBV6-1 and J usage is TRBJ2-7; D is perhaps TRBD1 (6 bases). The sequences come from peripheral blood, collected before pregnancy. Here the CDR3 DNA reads TGTGCCAGCAGCCCGGGACAATCCCTCCACGAGCAGTACTTC. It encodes CASSPGQSLHEQYF.